Sequencing of this T cell receptor (beta chain) was carried out in a study of vaccination and CD4 T cells after COVID-19. The CDR3 runs to 17 residues. CDR1 KGHDR and CDR2 SFDVKD come from the germline V gene. V was shortened by 3 bases and J by 2 bases, with 16 bases between the two germline ends. Turning to this clonotype: Its matching antigen is unknown.

Treatment denoted: roughly 10-day PBMC culture with coronavirus spike peptide pools or control peptides (ViraFEST assay). Cultured CD4+ T cells had their DNA profiled by the Oncomine TCR Beta short-read assay. TCRdb re-called the PCR reads through MiXCR, storing one row per CDR3 protein. The sample includes about 20,000 distinct CDR3 sequences, roughly half seen only once; the top ten take about 7%. The sequence derives from a human donor who had recovered from COVID-19. Sequencing was carried out using CD4+ T cells from blood, cultured in vitro. The chain is built from TRBV24-1 and TRBJ2-1; no clear D gene. The CDR3 reads CATSDGRLAGPYNEQFF. For the CDR3, the DNA is TGTGCCACCAGTGATGGACGGCTGGCCGGCCCCTACAATGAGCAGTTCTTC.